This TCR beta chain was obtained from a study of cytomegalovirus exposure and HLA in healthy donors. The CDR3 extends over 16 amino acids. CDR1 and CDR2 (germline): SGHDT, YYEEEE. Germline trimming cut 2 bases from V and 2 bases from J; bases unmatched to any gene: 10. 60 Vbeta and 13 Jbeta primers were used in PCR. The method was immunoSEQ multiplex PCR; TCRdb's version includes in-frame clones alone and lacks a portion of them. The sample holds approximately 80,000 clones, about 69% seen once. The chain recombines TRBV5-6 with TRBJ2-7, with 7 bases that match TRBD1. Sequencing was done on a sample of PBMCs. This receptor was taken from a woman aged 40 to 50 in good health and CMV-seropositive. The CDR3 DNA follows: TGTGCCAGCAGCTTCCAGGGTTCGGGACAGACCTACGAGCAGTACTTC. It specifies CASSFQGSGQTYEQYF. Looking up the rest from reference TRBV5-6 and TRBJ2-7 gives the full variable domain: DAGVTQSPTHLIKTRGQQVTLRCSPKSGHDTVSWYQQALGQGPQFIFQYYEEEERQRGNFPDRFSGHQFPNYSSELNVNALLLGDSALYLCASSFQGSGQTYEQYFGPGTRLTVT.